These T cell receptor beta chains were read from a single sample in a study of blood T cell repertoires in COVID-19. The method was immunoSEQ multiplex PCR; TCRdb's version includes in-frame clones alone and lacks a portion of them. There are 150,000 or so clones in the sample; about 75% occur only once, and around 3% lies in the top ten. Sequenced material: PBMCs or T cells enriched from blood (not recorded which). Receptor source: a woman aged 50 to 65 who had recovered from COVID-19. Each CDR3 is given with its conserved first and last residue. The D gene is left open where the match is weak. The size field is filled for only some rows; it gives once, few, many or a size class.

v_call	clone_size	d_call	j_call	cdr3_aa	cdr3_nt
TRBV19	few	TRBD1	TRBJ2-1	CASSITGGYNEQFF	TGTGCCAGTAGTATAACAGGGGGCTACAATGAGCAGTTCTTC
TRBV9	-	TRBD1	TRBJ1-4	CASSPTGTGGEKLFF	TGTGCCAGCAGCCCGACCGGGACAGGGGGGGAAAAACTGTTTTTT
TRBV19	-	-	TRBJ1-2	CASSIKTAYGYTF	TGTGCCAGTAGTATAAAGACAGCCTATGGCTACACCTTC
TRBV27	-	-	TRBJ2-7	CASSPDSLYEQYF	TGTGCCAGCAGCCCGGACAGCTTATACGAGCAGTACTTC
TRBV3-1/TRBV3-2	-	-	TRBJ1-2	CASSLSAAGGYTF	TGTGCCAGCAGCCTAAGTGCCGCGGGCGGCTACACCTTC
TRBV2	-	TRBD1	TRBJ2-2	CASSVGTGGIGELFF	TGTGCCAGCAGTGTCGGGACAGGGGGCATCGGGGAGCTGTTTTTT
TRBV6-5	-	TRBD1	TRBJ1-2	CASKKDRDDGYTF	TGTGCCAGCAAAAAGGACAGGGACGACGGCTACACCTTC
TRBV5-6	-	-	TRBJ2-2	CASSLVGSLKAGELFF	TGTGCCAGCAGCTTGGTGGGCTCCCTGAAAGCTGGGGAGCTGTTTTTT
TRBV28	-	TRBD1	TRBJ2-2	CASSSTGGTGELFF	TGTGCCAGCAGTTCCACAGGGGGCACCGGGGAGCTGTTTTTT
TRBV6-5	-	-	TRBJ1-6	CASADRRFYNSPLHF	TGTGCCAGCGCGGACAGAAGATTCTATAATTCACCCCTCCACTTT
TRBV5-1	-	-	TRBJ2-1	CASSSKGTTRTQTPYNEQFF	TGCGCCAGCTCATCCAAGGGGACAACTCGGACCCAGACGCCCTACAATGAGCAGTTCTTC
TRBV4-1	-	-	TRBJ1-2	CASSDIGNYGYTF	TGCGCCAGCAGCGACATTGGAAACTATGGCTACACCTTC
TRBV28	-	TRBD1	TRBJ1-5	CASGTERPHQPQHF	TGTGCCAGCGGGACAGAAAGACCTCACCAGCCCCAGCATTTT
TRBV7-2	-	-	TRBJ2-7	CASSLKLGRGNEQYF	TGTGCCAGCAGCTTAAAGCTGGGTAGGGGGAACGAGCAGTACTTC
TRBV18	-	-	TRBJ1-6	CASSPETSGSYNSPLHF	TGTGCCAGCTCACCTGAGACTTCTGGCTCCTATAATTCACCCCTCCACTTT
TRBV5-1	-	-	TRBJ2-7	CASSLGLGVGRSYEQYF	TGCGCCAGCAGCTTGGGGTTAGGGGTCGGCCGCTCCTACGAGCAGTACTTC
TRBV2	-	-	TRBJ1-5	CASSDRGPYQPQHF	TGTGCCAGCAGTGACAGGGGCCCCTATCAGCCCCAGCATTTT
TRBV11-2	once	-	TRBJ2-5	CASSSPGQGETQYF	TGTGCCAGCAGCAGTCCCGGGCAGGGTGAGACCCAGTACTTC
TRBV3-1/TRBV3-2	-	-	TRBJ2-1	CASSQVAGFGRNEQFF	TGTGCCAGCAGCCAAGTAGCTGGCTTTGGTCGGAATGAGCAGTTCTTC
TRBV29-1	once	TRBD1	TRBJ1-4	CSAKQGAVFEKLFF	TGCAGCGCCAAACAGGGGGCGGTTTTTGAAAAACTGTTTTTT
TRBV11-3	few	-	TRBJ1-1	CASSFGGRTEAFF	TGTGCCAGCAGCTTTGGGGGGAGGACTGAAGCTTTCTTT
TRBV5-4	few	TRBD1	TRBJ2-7	CASSFTGEEQYF	TGTGCCAGCAGCTTTACAGGGGAAGAGCAGTACTTC
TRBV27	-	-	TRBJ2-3	CASRLITIDFTDTQYF	TGTGCCAGCAGACTAATAACGATCGATTTCACAGATACGCAGTATTTT
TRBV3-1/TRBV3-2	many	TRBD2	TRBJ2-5	CASSRSGRDQYF	TGTGCCAGCAGCCGCTCGGGGAGGGACCAGTACTTC
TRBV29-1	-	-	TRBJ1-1	CSVEGLAVTEAFF	TGCAGCGTTGAAGGTTTGGCGGTCACTGAAGCTTTCTTT
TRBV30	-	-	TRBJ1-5	CAWSDRGGGQPQHF	TGTGCCTGGAGCGATCGGGGAGGGGGACAGCCCCAGCATTTT
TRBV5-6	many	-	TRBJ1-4	CASSLIATNEKLFF	TGTGCCAGCAGCTTGATAGCAACTAATGAAAAACTGTTTTTT
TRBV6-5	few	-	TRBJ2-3	CASRPPGADTQYF	TGTGCCAGCAGACCCCCGGGGGCAGATACGCAGTATTTT
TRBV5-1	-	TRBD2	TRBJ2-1	CASSLGYAGGEQFF	TGCGCCAGCAGCTTGGGCTATGCGGGAGGAGAGCAGTTCTTC
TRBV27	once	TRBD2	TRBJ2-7	CASRTRTSGRYEQYF	TGTGCCAGCAGAACGAGGACTAGCGGGAGGTACGAGCAGTACTTC
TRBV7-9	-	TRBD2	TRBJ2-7	CASSPLGAGGYEQYF	TGTGCCAGCAGCCCCCTCGGAGCGGGGGGATACGAGCAGTACTTC
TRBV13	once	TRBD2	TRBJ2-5	CASSWSGRDQETQYF	TGTGCCAGCAGTTGGAGCGGGAGAGATCAAGAGACCCAGTACTTC
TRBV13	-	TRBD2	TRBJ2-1	CASSLGGSSYNEQFF	TGTGCCAGCAGCTTGGGGGGGAGCTCCTACAATGAGCAGTTCTTC
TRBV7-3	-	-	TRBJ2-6	CASSSTQISGANVLTF	TGTGCCAGCAGCTCGACACAGATCTCTGGGGCCAACGTCCTGACTTTC
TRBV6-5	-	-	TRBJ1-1	CASSWEENTEAFF	TGTGCCAGCAGTTGGGAGGAGAACACTGAAGCTTTCTTT
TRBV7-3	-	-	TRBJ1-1	CASSRGTATEAFF	TGTGCCAGCAGCCGCGGGACCGCTACTGAAGCTTTCTTT
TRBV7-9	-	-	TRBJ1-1	CASSFPGTEAFF	TGTGCCAGCAGCTTCCCGGGGACTGAAGCTTTCTTT
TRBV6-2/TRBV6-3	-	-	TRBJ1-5	CASSFYNQPQHF	TGTGCCAGCAGTTTTTACAATCAGCCCCAGCATTTT
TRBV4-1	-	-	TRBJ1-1	CASSQEGDRVNTEAFF	TGCGCCAGCAGCCAAGAAGGGGATAGGGTGAACACTGAAGCTTTCTTT
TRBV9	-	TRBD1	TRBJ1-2	CASSAGGSYGYTF	TGTGCCAGCAGCGCAGGGGGCTCCTATGGCTACACCTTC
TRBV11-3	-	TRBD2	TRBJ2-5	CASSSGLAGIETQYF	TGTGCCAGCAGCTCTGGACTAGCGGGAATCGAGACCCAGTACTTC
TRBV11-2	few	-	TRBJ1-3	CASTAPGGDMFGNTIYF	TGTGCCAGCACAGCTCCGGGAGGGGATATGTTCGGAAACACCATATATTTT
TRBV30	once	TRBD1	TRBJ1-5	CAWSRTGPGQPQHF	TGTGCCTGGAGCCGGACAGGGCCCGGTCAGCCCCAGCATTTT
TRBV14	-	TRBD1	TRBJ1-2	CASSFLDRDSDYYGYTF	TGTGCCAGCAGCTTTTTGGACCGGGACAGCGATTACTATGGCTACACCTTC
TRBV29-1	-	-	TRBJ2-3	CSVGSVTDTQYF	TGCAGCGTTGGGTCAGTCACAGATACGCAGTATTTT
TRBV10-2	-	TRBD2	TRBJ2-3	CASSIPSGGQLTDTQYF	TGCGCCAGCAGTATCCCTAGCGGGGGTCAACTCACAGATACGCAGTATTTT
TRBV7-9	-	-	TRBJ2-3	CASSFEVGAAQYF	TGTGCCAGCAGCTTTGAGGTAGGCGCGGCGCAGTATTTT
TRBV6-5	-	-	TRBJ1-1	CASSRGNTEAFF	TGTGCCTCCTCCAGGGGCAACACTGAAGCTTTCTTT